The 21 T cell receptor beta chains below come from one sample, sequenced in a study of radiotherapy plus CTLA-4 blockade in lung cancer. Sequencing was performed with immunoSEQ multiplex PCR; in TCRdb, only in-frame clones are kept and a portion is missing. The sample shows some 73,000 clones, roughly 79% of them seen only once. The sequencing here drew on peripheral blood, taken from a patient treated with radiotherapy plus ipilimumab. The receptor set was obtained from a human donor with non-small cell lung cancer whose response to radiotherapy plus ipilimumab could not be evaluated. Some clones in this sample may be carry-over from other donors' samples.

The chain employs TRBV6-1 and TRBJ1-4, with 8 bases identical to TRBD1. From germline, CDR1 is MNHNS and CDR2 SASEGT. V trimming: 4 bases; J trimming: 8 bases; junction bases outside the gene matches: 9. There are 15 residues in the CDR3. CDR3 nucleotide sequence: TGTGCCAGCAGTGCGTGGGCAGGGGGCAAGGAAAAACTGTTTTTT. Encoded protein: CASSAWAGGKEKLFF.

The chain carries TRBV9 and TRBJ2-2; 11 bases map to TRBD2. The CDR3 sequence is 20 residues long. V gave up 4 bases and J gave up 4 bases; unmatched junction bases: 18. Germline lookup yields CDR1 SGDLS and CDR2 YYNGEE. The CDR3 region is CASSPREVIAGGPGTGELFF. Written as DNA, the CDR3 is TGTGCCAGCAGCCCCCGGGAGGTGATAGCGGGGGGGCCAGGCACCGGGGAGCTGTTTTTT. The whole variable domain, filled in from reference TRBV9 and TRBJ2-2, reads DSGVTQTPKHLITATGQRVTLRCSPRSGDLSVYWYQQSLDQGLQFLIQYYNGEERAKGNILERFSAQQFPDLHSELNLSSLELGDSALYFCASSPREVIAGGPGTGELFFGEGSRLTVL.

This sequence joins TRBV9 and TRBJ2-7; TRBD1 aligns across 7 bases. Germline trimming cut 0 bases from V and 3 bases from J; bases unmatched to any gene: 0. The length of the CDR3 is 13 residues. Germline V gene lookup returns CDR1 SGDLS and CDR2 YYNGEE. CDR3 nucleotides: TGTGCCAGCAGCGTAGACAGGGGCTACGAGCAGTACTTC. Residues: CASSVDRGYEQYF.

The chain is built from TRBV11-3 and TRBJ1-6; D uncertain. The CDR3 sequence is 13 residues long. Trimming cost V 5 bases and J 7 bases, with 9 bases left between them. Germline CDR1 and CDR2: SGHNT and YENEEA. The CDR3 protein is CASSLGSNSPLHF. CDR3 DNA sequence: TGTGCCAGCAGCCTTGGGAGCAATTCACCCCTCCACTTT.

This clone was seen only a few times. The chain links TRBV27 to TRBJ2-3; unclear D gene. The CDR3 sequence is 13 residues long. V was pared by 0 bases and J by 1 base, with 2 bases between. Per germline, CDR1 MNHEY and CDR2 SMNVEV (reference sequence). The CDR3 sequence is CASSLSGTDTQYF. The CDR3 DNA sequence: TGTGCCAGCAGTTTATCCGGCACAGATACGCAGTATTTT.

The sample holds one count of this clone. The chain combines TRBV18 with TRBJ2-3; D is ambiguous. Germline-derived CDR1 and CDR2 are KGHSH and LQKENI. Between the trimmed V and J ends, which lost 1 base and 4 bases, there was a span of 9 bases. The CDR3 contains 14 residues. CDR3 in DNA: TGTGCCAGCTCACCACAAGGAGTCTCAGATACGCAGTATTTT. Amino acid sequence: CASSPQGVSDTQYF.

The rearrangement uses TRBV7-2 and TRBJ2-1; 9 bases line up with TRBD2. Per germline, CDR1 SGHTA and CDR2 FQGNSA. The CDR3 length is 17 residues. Germline trimming cut 1 base from V and 8 bases from J; bases unmatched to any gene: 12. Here the CDR3 DNA reads TGTGCCAGCAGCTTAGTTTCTAGCGGGGCTAGAGGGCATGAGCAGTTCTTC. Its translation: CASSLVSSGARGHEQFF.

V is TRBV4-2 and J is TRBJ1-4; 7 nucleotides align to TRBD1. Trimming removed 4 bases from V and 5 bases from J; junction bases left unmatched: 10. The CDR3 is 16 amino acids. Germline V gene data show CDR1 as LGHNA and CDR2 as YNFKEQ. The CDR3 DNA follows: TGTGCCAGCAGCCCGGGGACAGCCGGCGAAAATGAAAAACTGTTTTTT. Its translation is CASSPGTAGENEKLFF.

The chain uses TRBV5-1 and TRBJ2-7, with 12 bases lining up with TRBD1. Germline CDR1 SGHRS, CDR2 YFSETQ. The V gene end was trimmed by 0 bases and the J gene end by 5 bases; junction bases not matched to a gene: 3. This CDR3 region has 15 residues. CDR3 residues: CASSLAGTGGDEQYF. The CDR3 region has the DNA TGCGCCAGCAGCTTGGCCGGGACAGGGGGCGACGAGCAGTACTTC.

The chain carries TRBV5-4 and TRBJ2-3, with 8 bases matching TRBD2. Germline V CDR1 and CDR2: SGHNT, YYREEE (reference sequence). V trimming: 4 bases; J trimming: 4 bases; junction bases outside the gene matches: 2. The CDR3 has 13 amino acids. CDR3 bases: TGTGCCAGCAGCCCGACTAGCGCAGATACGCAGTATTTT. Translation: CASSPTSADTQYF.

The chain carries TRBV7-2 and TRBJ2-5, with D tentatively TRBD1 (7 bases). The V gene's germline CDR1 is SGHTA and CDR2 FQGNSA. V lost 5 bases and J 2 bases, leaving 12 bases between the germline ends. The length of the CDR3 is 14 residues. The CDR3 region has the DNA TGTGCCAGCAGCCCCTCAGGGGGGCAAGAGACCCAGTACTTC. Translation: CASSPSGGQETQYF.

The chain combines TRBV6-5 with TRBJ1-2, with 11 bases identical to TRBD1. V lost 6 bases and J lost 7; bases outside the gene matches: 1. The CDR3 is made up of 12 amino acids. The V gene's germline CDR1 is MNHEY and CDR2 SVGAGI. As DNA, the CDR3 is TGTGCCAGCAGGGGACAGGGGGTTGGCTACACCTTC. Its translation is CASRGQGVGYTF.

V and J are TRBV29-1 and TRBJ1-2, with 7 bases fitting TRBD1. The CDR3 length is 13 residues. Trimming cost V 6 bases and J 2 bases; bases outside gene matches: 6. Germline V gene lookup returns CDR1 SQVTM and CDR2 ANQGSEA. CDR3 nucleotide sequence: TGCAGCGTCACACAGGGGTCGAACTATGGCTACACCTTC. Translating it yields CSVTQGSNYGYTF.

V is TRBV4-1 and J is TRBJ2-3, with TRBD2 matching over 9 bases. The CDR3 is 18 amino acids. The junction had 12 bases not matched to a gene; V was cut back by 5 bases and J by 0 bases. CDR1 is MGHRA, CDR2 YSYEKL, per germline. CDR3 nucleotide sequence: TGCGCCAGCAGCGCAAACGGAGCGGGGGGCCCCAGCACAGATACGCAGTATTTT. This encodes CASSANGAGGPSTDTQYF.

The rearrangement uses TRBV9 and TRBJ2-5; maybe TRBD1 (6 bases). The J call may be in error: the DNA end matches TRBJ2-7 better. The CDR3 covers 15 residues. CDR1 SGDLS and CDR2 YYNGEE come from the germline V gene. The chain's CDR3 is CASSPRTALGYEQYF. The CDR3 DNA follows: TGTGCCAGCAGCCCTCGGACAGCCCTAGGCTACGAGCAGTACTTC.

V usage is TRBV19 and J usage is TRBJ1-5; TRBD1 matches at 8 bases. The CDR3 is 16 residues long. CDR1 and CDR2 from the germline V gene are LNHDA and SQIVND (reference sequence). J was trimmed by 7 bases and V by 2 bases; bases with no gene match: 10. CDR3 nucleotide sequence: TGTGCCAGTAGTATAAATGGACAGGGACAATGGCAGCCCCAGCATTTT. Protein: CASSINGQGQWQPQHF.

The chain couples TRBV29-1 to TRBJ2-6; unclear D gene. Trimming pared 6 bases from V and 1 base from J, leaving 4 bases between. The CDR3 loop spans 12 amino acids. Germline lookup yields CDR1 SQVTM and CDR2 ANQGSEA. In DNA form, the CDR3 reads TGCAGCGTCCAATCTGGGGCCAACGTCCTGACTTTC. This codes for CSVQSGANVLTF.

The table lists this clone with a count of one. The V and J genes are TRBV5-1 and TRBJ2-5; TRBD2 is a possible D gene (6 bases). The CDR3 has 15 amino acids. CDR1 and CDR2 (germline): SGHRS, YFSETQ. Trimming took off 4 bases at V and 5 bases at J, with 18 bases between the two ends. CDR3 sequence: CASSRTGTYGETQYF. As DNA, the CDR3 is TGCGCCAGCAGCCGCACGGGGACTTACGGGGAGACCCAGTACTTC.

This clone has just a few counts. The rearrangement links TRBV27 to TRBJ2-1; a possible D gene is TRBD2 (5 bases). V lost 5 bases and J 0 bases, leaving 14 bases between the germline ends. Germline assignment: CDR1 MNHEY and CDR2 SMNVEV (reference sequence). The CDR3 loop spans 16 amino acids. The DNA of the CDR3 is TGTGCCAGCAGTCCCTTCCTAGGGAGCTCCTACAATGAGCAGTTCTTC. Translating gives CASSPFLGSSYNEQFF.

The chain combines TRBV7-9 with TRBJ2-5; a possible D gene is TRBD1 (6 bases). Trimming took 5 bases from V and 1 from J, leaving 17 bases between them. Looked up from germline, CDR1 is SEHNR and CDR2 is FQNEAQ (reference sequence). The CDR3 length is 16 residues. CDR3 loop: CASSPAQGFFQETQYF. In DNA, the CDR3 is TGTGCCAGCAGCCCCGCGCAGGGGTTCTTCCAAGAGACCCAGTACTTC.

The V gene is TRBV5-1, the J gene TRBJ2-1, with a weak D call TRBD1 (5 bases). The ends were cut back, 0 bases at V and 3 bases at J, with 7 bases in the middle. Looked up from germline, CDR1 is SGHRS and CDR2 is YFSETQ. The CDR3 spans 14 residues. The CDR3 nucleotides read TGCGCCAGCAGCTTGGTTCAGGGCTACAATGAGCAGTTCTTC. Encoded protein: CASSLVQGYNEQFF.